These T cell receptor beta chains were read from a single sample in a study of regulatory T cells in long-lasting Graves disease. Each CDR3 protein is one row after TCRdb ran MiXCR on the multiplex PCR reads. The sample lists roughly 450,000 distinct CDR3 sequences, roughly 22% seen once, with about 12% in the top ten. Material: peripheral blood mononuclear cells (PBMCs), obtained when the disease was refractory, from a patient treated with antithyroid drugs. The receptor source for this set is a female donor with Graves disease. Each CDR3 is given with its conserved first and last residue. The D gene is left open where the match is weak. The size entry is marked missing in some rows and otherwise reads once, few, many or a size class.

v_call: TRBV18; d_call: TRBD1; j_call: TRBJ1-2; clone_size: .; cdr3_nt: TGTGCCAGCTCACCACGGGTAGGGGGCGCAAATGGCTACACCTTC; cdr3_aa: CASSPRVGGANGYTF
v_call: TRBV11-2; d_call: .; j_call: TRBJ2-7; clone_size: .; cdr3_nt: TGTGCCAGCAGCTCCTGGGATGAGCAGTACTTC; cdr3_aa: CASSSWDEQYF
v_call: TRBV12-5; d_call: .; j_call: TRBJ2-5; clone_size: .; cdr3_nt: TGTGCTAGTGGTTTGGTATTAACGAGGACCCAGTACTTC; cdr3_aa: CASGLVLTRTQYF
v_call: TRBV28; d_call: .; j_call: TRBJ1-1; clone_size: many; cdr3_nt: TGTGCCAGCAGTGCCCGACAGCCCGTGGAGGCTTTCTTT; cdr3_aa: CASSARQPVEAFF
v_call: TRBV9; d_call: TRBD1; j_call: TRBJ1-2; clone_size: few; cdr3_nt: TGTGCCAGCAGCGTCTCCGGGACAGGATTCTATGGCTACACCTTC; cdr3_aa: CASSVSGTGFYGYTF
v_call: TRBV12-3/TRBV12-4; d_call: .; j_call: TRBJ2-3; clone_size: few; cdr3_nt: TGTGCCAGCAGTTTTTATCGGCCAGGGTTGGATACGCAGTATTTT; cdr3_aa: CASSFYRPGLDTQYF
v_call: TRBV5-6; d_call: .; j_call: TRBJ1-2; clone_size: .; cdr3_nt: TGTGCCAGCAGCGGGGGCCTATCCTATGGCTACACCTTC; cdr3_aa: CASSGGLSYGYTF
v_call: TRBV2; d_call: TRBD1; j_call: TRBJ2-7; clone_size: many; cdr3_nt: TGTGCCAGCATAAGGACAGGGGGTACCTACGAGCAGTACTTC; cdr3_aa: CASIRTGGTYEQYF
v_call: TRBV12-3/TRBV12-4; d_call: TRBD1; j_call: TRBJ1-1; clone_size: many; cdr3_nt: TGTGCCAGCAGTCCGTGGACAGGCCCACGTTCCACAGCTTTCTTT; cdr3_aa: CASSPWTGPRSTAFF
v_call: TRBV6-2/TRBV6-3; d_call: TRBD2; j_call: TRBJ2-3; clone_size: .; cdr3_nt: TGTGCCAGCGGTTTAGCGGGGGGGCCAACAGATACGCAGTATTTT; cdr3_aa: CASGLAGGPTDTQYF
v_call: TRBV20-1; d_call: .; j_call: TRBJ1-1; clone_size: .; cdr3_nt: TGCAGTGCTTTAAGGGAGGTGAACACTGAAGCTTTCTTT; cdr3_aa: CSALREVNTEAFF
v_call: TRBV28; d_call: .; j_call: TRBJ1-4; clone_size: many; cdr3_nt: TGTGCCAGCAGTACCTTCAGGACTACTAATGAAAAACTGTTTTTT; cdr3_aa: CASSTFRTTNEKLFF
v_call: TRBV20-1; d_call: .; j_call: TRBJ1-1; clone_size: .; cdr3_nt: TGCAGTGCTAGAATGCGGGCCCCGAACACTGAAGCTTTCTTT; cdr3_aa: CSARMRAPNTEAFF
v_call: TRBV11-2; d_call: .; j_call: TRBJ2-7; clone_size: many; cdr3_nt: TGTGCCAGCAGCTTAGTCGGCTGGACAATGGACAACGAGCAGTACTTC; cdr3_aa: CASSLVGWTMDNEQYF
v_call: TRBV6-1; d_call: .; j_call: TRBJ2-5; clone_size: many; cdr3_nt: TGTGCCAGCAGTGACGGACAACTGTACCAAGAGACCCAGTACTTC; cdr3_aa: CASSDGQLYQETQYF
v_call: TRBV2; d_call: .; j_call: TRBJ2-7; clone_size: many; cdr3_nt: TGTGCCAGCAACACCGTGAGTCAGGCCGAGCAGTACTTC; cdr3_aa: CASNTVSQAEQYF
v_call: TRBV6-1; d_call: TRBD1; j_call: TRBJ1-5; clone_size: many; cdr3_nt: TGTGCCAGCAGTGACGACAGGGCTCAGCCCCAGCATTTT; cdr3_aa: CASSDDRAQPQHF
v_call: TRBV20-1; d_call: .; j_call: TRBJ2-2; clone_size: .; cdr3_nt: TGCAGTGCTAGTAGCAGGGCCCGCACCGGGGAGCTGTTTTTT; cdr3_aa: CSASSRARTGELFF
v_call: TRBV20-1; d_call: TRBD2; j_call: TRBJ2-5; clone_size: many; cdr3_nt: TGCAGTGCTAAGAGGGTAGCGGGGGGAACGAAGACCCAGTACTTC; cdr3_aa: CSAKRVAGGTKTQYF
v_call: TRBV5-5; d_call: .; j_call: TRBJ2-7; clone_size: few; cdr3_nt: TGTGCCAGCAGCCCCGGGGACACCATCTTCGAGCAGTACTTC; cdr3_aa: CASSPGDTIFEQYF
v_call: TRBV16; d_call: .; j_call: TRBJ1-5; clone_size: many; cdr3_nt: TGTGCCAGCAGCCATGGGAGCAATCAGCCCCAGCATTTT; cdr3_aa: CASSHGSNQPQHF
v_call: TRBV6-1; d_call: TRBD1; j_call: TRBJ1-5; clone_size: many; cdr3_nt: TGTGCCAGCAGGGCCACAGGGGGCTGGGGTCAGCCCCAGCATTTT; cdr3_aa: CASRATGGWGQPQHF
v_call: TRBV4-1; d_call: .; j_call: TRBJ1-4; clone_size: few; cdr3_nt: TGCGCCAGCAGCCACCCCCGGGGGAAACTGTTTTTT; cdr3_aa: CASSHPRGKLFF
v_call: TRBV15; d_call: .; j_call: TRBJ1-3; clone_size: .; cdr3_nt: TGTGCCACCAGCAGAGGTGACAGACGGGGATCTGGAAACACCATATATTTT; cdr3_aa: CATSRGDRRGSGNTIYF
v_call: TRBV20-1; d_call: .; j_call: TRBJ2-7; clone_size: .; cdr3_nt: TGCAGTGCCGATTCCGGAAGTCGATACGAGCAGTACTTC; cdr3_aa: CSADSGSRYEQYF
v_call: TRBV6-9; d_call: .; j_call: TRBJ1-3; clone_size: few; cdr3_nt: TGTGCCAGCAGTTACCAGGGTTCTGGAGGAAACACCATATATTTT; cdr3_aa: CASSYQGSGGNTIYF
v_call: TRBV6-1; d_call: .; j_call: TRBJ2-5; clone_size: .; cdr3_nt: TGTGCCAGCAGTGAAGTAGGAGTAGCACAGGCAGTTCAAGAGACCCAGTACTTC; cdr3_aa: CASSEVGVAQAVQETQYF
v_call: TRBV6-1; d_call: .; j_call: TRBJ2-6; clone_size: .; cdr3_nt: TGTGCCACTAACGCACAGGGATCTGGGGCCAACGTCCTGACTTTC; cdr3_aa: CATNAQGSGANVLTF
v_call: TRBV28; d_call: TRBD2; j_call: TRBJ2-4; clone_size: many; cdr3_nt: TGTGCCAGCGGCTCCTCGGGGGGTTGGGGCAAAAACATTCAGTACTTC; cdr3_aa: CASGSSGGWGKNIQYF
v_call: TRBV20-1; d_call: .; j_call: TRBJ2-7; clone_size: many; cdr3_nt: TGCAGTGCTAAAGGCCGGACACGTCAATACGAGCAGTACTTC; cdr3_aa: CSAKGRTRQYEQYF
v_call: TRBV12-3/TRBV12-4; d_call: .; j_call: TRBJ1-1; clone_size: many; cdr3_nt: TGTGCCAGCAGCTCCAGGCCTTCAAGGAGTACTGAAGCTTTCTTT; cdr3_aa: CASSSRPSRSTEAFF
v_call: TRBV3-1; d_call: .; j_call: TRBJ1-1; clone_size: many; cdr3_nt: TGTGCCAGCAGCCAAGGACAGAGGGACACTGAAGCTTTCTTT; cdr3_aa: CASSQGQRDTEAFF
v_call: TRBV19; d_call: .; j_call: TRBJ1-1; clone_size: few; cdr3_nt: TGTGCCAGTAGTATATCAGGATCCACTGAAGCTTTCTTT; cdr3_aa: CASSISGSTEAFF
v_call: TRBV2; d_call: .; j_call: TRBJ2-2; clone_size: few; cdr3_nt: TGTGCCAGCAGTGAACGGGGCGGGACCGGGGAGCTGTTTTTT; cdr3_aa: CASSERGGTGELFF